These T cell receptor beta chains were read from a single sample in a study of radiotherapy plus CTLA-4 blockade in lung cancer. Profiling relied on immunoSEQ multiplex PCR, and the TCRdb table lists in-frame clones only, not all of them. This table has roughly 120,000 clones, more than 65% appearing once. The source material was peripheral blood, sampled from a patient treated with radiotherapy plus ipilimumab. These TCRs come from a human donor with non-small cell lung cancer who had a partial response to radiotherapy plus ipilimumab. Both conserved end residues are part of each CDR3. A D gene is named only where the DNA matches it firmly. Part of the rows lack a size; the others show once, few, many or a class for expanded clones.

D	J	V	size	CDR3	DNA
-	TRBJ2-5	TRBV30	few	CAWGRNRGETQYF	TGTGCCTGGGGACGAAATAGGGGGGAGACCCAGTACTTC
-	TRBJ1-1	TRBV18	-	CASSPSKTRDTEAFF	TGTGCCAGCTCACCATCGAAAACACGGGACACTGAAGCTTTCTTT
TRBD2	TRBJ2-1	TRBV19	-	CASSLAGHSYNEQFF	TGTGCCAGTTCTCTAGCGGGACACTCCTACAATGAGCAGTTCTTC
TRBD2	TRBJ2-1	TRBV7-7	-	CASSYSGSGLDEQFF	TGTGCTAGCAGCTATAGCGGGAGTGGACTTGATGAGCAGTTCTTC
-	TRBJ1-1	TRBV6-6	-	CASSYSVGNTEAFF	TGTGCCAGCAGTTACTCAGTCGGGAACACTGAAGCTTTCTTT
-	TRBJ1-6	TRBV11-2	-	CASSYRRGLSPLHF	TGTGCCAGCAGCTATCGTCGCGGTCTTTCACCCCTCCACTTT
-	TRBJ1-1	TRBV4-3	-	CASSQRAGPTEAFF	TGCGCCAGCAGCCAACGAGCGGGGCCCACTGAAGCTTTCTTT
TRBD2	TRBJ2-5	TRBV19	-	CASSISAGGPRETQYF	TGTGCCAGTAGTATATCCGCGGGAGGGCCCAGAGAGACCCAGTACTTC
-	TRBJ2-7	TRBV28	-	CASRPFGELTYEQYF	TGTGCCAGCAGACCCTTCGGGGAATTAACCTACGAGCAGTACTTC
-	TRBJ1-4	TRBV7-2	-	CASSLGGILNEKLFF	TGTGCCAGCAGCTTAGGCGGAATCCTTAATGAAAAACTGTTTTTT
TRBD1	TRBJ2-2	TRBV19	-	CASSIRGQGGTGELFF	TGTGCCAGTAGTATTCGGGGACAGGGAGGCACCGGGGAGCTGTTTTTT
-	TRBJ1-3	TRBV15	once	CATSTGDGNTIYF	TGTGCCACCAGCACAGGGGATGGAAACACCATATATTTT
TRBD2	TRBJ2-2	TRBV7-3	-	CASSLPGLAGVGTGELFF	TGTGCCAGCAGCCTACCGGGACTAGCGGGAGTAGGGACCGGGGAGCTGTTTTTT
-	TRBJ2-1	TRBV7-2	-	CASSLRQDYNEQFF	TGTGCCAGCAGCTTACGACAGGACTACAATGAGCAGTTCTTC
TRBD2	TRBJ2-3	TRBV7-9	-	CASSPTTSGSDTQYF	TGTGCCAGCAGCCCTACGACTAGCGGGAGTGATACGCAGTATTTT
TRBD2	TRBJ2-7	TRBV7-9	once	CASSLAYGTSAYEQYF	TGTGCCAGCAGCTTAGCGTACGGGACTAGCGCTTACGAGCAGTACTTC
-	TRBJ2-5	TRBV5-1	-	CASRLQFRGPQETQYF	TGCGCCAGCAGATTGCAATTCAGGGGTCCACAAGAGACCCAGTACTTC
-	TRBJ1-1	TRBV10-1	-	CASSDPADTEAFF	TGCGCCAGCAGTGATCCTGCAGACACTGAAGCTTTCTTT
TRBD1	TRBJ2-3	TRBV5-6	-	CASSLGQGIDTQYF	TGTGCCAGCAGCTTGGGACAGGGTATAGATACGCAGTATTTT
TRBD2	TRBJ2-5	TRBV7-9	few	CASSLGLAGSSGTQYF	TGTGCCAGCAGCTTGGGACTAGCGGGATCCTCGGGGACCCAGTACTTC
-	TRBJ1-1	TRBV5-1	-	CASSSFWGPGAEAFF	TGCGCCAGCAGCTCCTTTTGGGGACCGGGGGCTGAAGCTTTCTTT
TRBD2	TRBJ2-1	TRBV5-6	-	CASSLGLAGVYEQFF	TGTGCCAGCAGCCTCGGACTAGCGGGAGTCTATGAGCAGTTCTTC
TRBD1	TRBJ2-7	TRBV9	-	CASSPGQGSFYEQYF	TGTGCCAGCAGCCCAGGACAGGGCAGTTTCTACGAGCAGTACTTC
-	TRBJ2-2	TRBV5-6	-	CASSLVGASGELFF	TGTGCCAGCAGCTTGGTGGGGGCGTCCGGGGAGCTGTTTTTT
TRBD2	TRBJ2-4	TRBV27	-	CASSQTSGIKNIQYF	TGTGCCAGCAGTCAGACTAGCGGGATCAAAAACATTCAGTACTTC
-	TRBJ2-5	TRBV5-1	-	CASSLDPELLATQYF	TGCGCCAGCAGCTTGGATCCCGAACTTTTAGCGACTCAGTACTTC
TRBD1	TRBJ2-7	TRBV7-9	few	CASSSQGSYEQYF	TGTGCCAGCAGCTCACAGGGGTCCTACGAGCAGTACTTC